These T cell receptor beta chains were read from a single sample in a study of vaccination and CD4 T cells after COVID-19. The antigens for these receptors are not known. TCRdb independently ran MiXCR on the PCR reads; one entry per CDR3 protein. The profile shows about 12,000 distinct CDR3 sequences, 45% to 65% of them singletons. Specimen: CD4+ T cells from blood, cultured in vitro. The receptors here all came from a human donor who had recovered from COVID-19. Each CDR3 is given without its conserved first and last residue. The order of the fields is J gene, V gene, CDR3 protein.

TRBJ1-5	TRBV4-2	ASSQDMLGAAQPQH
TRBJ1-1	TRBV14	ASSPAVRRRTEAF
TRBJ2-3	TRBV20-1	SARDVAGGFTDTQY
TRBJ1-1	TRBV10-3	AISPGRATEAF
TRBJ2-3	TRBV7-2	ASSSGHFTDTQY
TRBJ1-3	TRBV6-5	ASSYSGVLSGNTIY
TRBJ2-2	TRBV7-8	ASSFRDKTGGELF
TRBJ1-6	TRBV2	ASRGTGGTSPLH
TRBJ2-3	TRBV6-1	ASRPNRGRLSTDTQY
TRBJ2-1	TRBV20-1	SARGLAGSYNEQF
TRBJ1-1	TRBV6-1	ASSGITGGTEAF
TRBJ2-5	TRBV20-1	SARARGSGYQETQY
TRBJ1-3	TRBV15	ATSRGHSGNTIY
TRBJ2-1	TRBV19	ASNVDRTYNEQF
TRBJ2-2	TRBV20-1	SATRDSTNTGELF
TRBJ1-5	TRBV19	ASRDQGNQPQH
TRBJ1-1	TRBV7-9	ASSFQGRATEAF
TRBJ1-1	TRBV27	ASRAFGTANTEAF
TRBJ2-3	TRBV7-9	ASSWDRFSDTQY
TRBJ1-2	TRBV10-3	AISDLGANYGYT
TRBJ1-2	TRBV7-6	ASSPRAGGANYGYT
TRBJ2-1	TRBV6-1	ASSQRKLVIDNEQF
TRBJ1-3	TRBV7-2	ASSTTPRSSGNTIY
TRBJ1-5	TRBV19	ASSITGLGQPQH
TRBJ1-5	TRBV19	ASSQLRGDQPQH
TRBJ2-7	TRBV6-1	ASSEALATAFYEQY
TRBJ1-1	TRBV6-2/TRBV6-3	ASSSGSLRAF
TRBJ1-6	TRBV11-2	ASSLDPTGVRSPLH
TRBJ2-3	TRBV11-3	ASSSAREGDTQY
TRBJ2-6	TRBV5-1	ASSFGRQGPGANVLT
TRBJ1-6	TRBV7-9	ASSRDSSFYNSPLH
TRBJ1-1	TRBV18	ASSPTQVNTEAF
TRBJ2-2	TRBV2	ASSRQGPVAGELF
TRBJ2-2	TRBV2	ASSGDRGPSGELF
TRBJ2-5	TRBV2	ASTRTSGQETQY